The rows below give T cell receptor beta chains drawn from one sample of a study of early T cells in non-severe SARS-CoV-2 infection. MiXCR was run by TCRdb on the 5' RACE reads, yielding one entry per CDR3 protein. The sample consists of approximately 97,000 distinct CDR3 sequences, 13% of them appearing once. Sequenced input: whole blood. These receptors were obtained from an adult who was a healthcare worker with PCR-confirmed SARS-CoV-2 infection or an uninfected control (not recorded which). Each CDR3 is given with its conserved first and last residue. The D gene is left open where the match is weak. Size is omitted from some rows. Given values are once, few, many or a class for expanded clones.

j_call d_call v_call clone_size cdr3_aa cdr3_nt
TRBJ2-7 - TRBV19 - CAPWAPWQYF TGTGCCCCGTGGGCTCCCTGGCAGTACTTC
TRBJ2-3 - TRBV5-4 - CASSLGGGVARTDTQYF TGTGCCAGCAGCCTTGGGGGAGGCGTAGCACGTACAGATACGCAGTATTTT
TRBJ2-7 - TRBV6-5 many CASRKELSYEQYF TGTGCCAGCAGAAAGGAACTTTCCTACGAGCAGTACTTC
TRBJ2-1 TRBD2 TRBV10-3 - CAIRRQGLAGHEQFF TGTGCCATCAGGCGCCAGGGACTAGCGGGACATGAGCAGTTCTTC
TRBJ1-4 - TRBV7-9 - CASSSPPPTNEKLFF TGTGCCAGCAGCTCCCCTCCTCCAACTAATGAAAAACTGTTTTTT
TRBJ1-3 - TRBV11-2 few CASSLFTSGNTIYF TGTGCCAGCAGCTTATTCACATCTGGAAACACCATATATTTT
TRBJ2-2 - TRBV29-1 many CSATSMGTGELFF TGCAGCGCGACTAGTATGGGCACCGGGGAGCTGTTTTTT
TRBJ2-7 TRBD2 TRBV20-1 many CSAITGTSGIYEQYF TGCAGTGCCATCACCGGGACTAGCGGGATCTACGAGCAGTACTTC
TRBJ2-5 - TRBV6-2/TRBV6-3 few CASGSVNVETQYF TGTGCCAGCGGCAGTGTTAATGTCGAGACCCAGTACTTC
TRBJ2-4 TRBD2 TRBV19 few CASSPFTREGEHIQYF TGTGCCAGTAGCCCATTTACACGGGAGGGGGAACACATTCAGTACTTC
TRBJ2-7 - TRBV12-3/TRBV12-4 few CASSLALRLVAYEQYF TGTGCCAGCAGTTTAGCGCTTAGGCTAGTTGCCTACGAGCAGTACTTC
TRBJ1-2 - TRBV12-3/TRBV12-4 many CASSQGRGYTF TGTGCCAGCAGTCAGGGTCGGGGCTACACCTTC
TRBJ2-1 - TRBV6-2/TRBV6-3 once CASSYPREQFF TGTGCCAGCAGTTACCCCCGGGAGCAGTTCTTC
TRBJ1-6 - TRBV9 many CASSVKIDSPLHF TGTGCCAGCAGCGTAAAAATAGATTCACCCCTCCACTTT
TRBJ2-1 TRBD2 TRBV4-1 - CASSHGLAGGNEQFF TGCGCCAGCAGCCACGGACTAGCGGGAGGTAATGAGCAGTTCTTC
TRBJ2-7 TRBD2 TRBV5-1 - CASSALAESYEQYF TGCGCCAGCAGCGCCCTAGCGGAAAGCTACGAGCAGTACTTC
TRBJ2-7 - TRBV27 many CASSNYDEQYF TGTGCCAGCAGTAATTACGACGAGCAGTACTTC
TRBJ1-2 TRBD1 TRBV28 few CASSPTGFNYGYTF TGTGCCAGCAGTCCGACAGGGTTTAACTATGGCTACACCTTC
TRBJ2-1 - TRBV28 many CASSSLRGRTYNEQFF TGTGCCAGCAGTTCACTCAGGGGGAGGACCTACAATGAGCAGTTCTTC
TRBJ2-1 TRBD1 TRBV12-3/TRBV12-4 - CASIRTGGDEQFF TGTGCCAGCATAAGGACAGGGGGAGATGAGCAGTTCTTC
TRBJ1-1 - TRBV5-5 - CASSLWSRTEAFF TGTGCCAGCAGTCTATGGTCTCGAACTGAAGCTTTCTTT
TRBJ2-7 TRBD1 TRBV28 many CASSETGADEQYF TGTGCCAGCAGCGAAACAGGGGCCGACGAGCAGTACTTC
TRBJ2-1 - TRBV10-2 few CASSRIAYEQFF TGCGCCAGCAGCAGAATAGCGTACGAGCAGTTCTTC
TRBJ2-7 - TRBV2 few CASSEEGEQYF TGTGCCAGCAGTGAAGAGGGCGAGCAGTACTTC
TRBJ2-7 - TRBV20-1 - CSARPRYEQYF TGCAGTGCTAGACCCCGTTACGAGCAGTACTTC
TRBJ2-7 TRBD2 TRBV7-6 few CASSPSSGGGSYEQYF TGTGCCAGCAGCCCCTCCTCCGGCGGCGGGAGCTACGAGCAGTACTTC
TRBJ2-1 TRBD2 TRBV12-3/TRBV12-4 many CASSQGTRRDNEQFF TGTGCCAGCAGCCAAGGGACTAGGCGAGACAATGAGCAGTTCTTC
TRBJ1-2 - TRBV7-9 many CASSLMTGPYGYTF TGTGCCAGCAGCTTAATGACGGGACCCTATGGCTACACCTTC
TRBJ2-3 - TRBV5-1 - CASSVRTESTDTQYF TGCGCCAGCAGCGTGAGGACGGAGAGCACAGATACGCAGTATTTT
TRBJ1-5 - TRBV20-1 - CSAQRQMGQPQHF TGCAGTGCGCAACGGCAGATGGGACAGCCCCAGCATTTT
TRBJ2-2 TRBD2 TRBV4-3 - CASSQVAGGPNTGELFF TGCGCCAGCAGCCAGGTAGCGGGAGGGCCGAACACCGGGGAGCTGTTTTTT
TRBJ2-6 TRBD1 TRBV7-9 few CASSSRGPGANVLTF TGTGCCAGCAGCTCCAGGGGGCCTGGGGCCAACGTCCTGACTTTC
TRBJ1-2 TRBD1 TRBV4-1 many CASTPQGAWGYTF TGCGCCAGCACTCCACAGGGGGCGTGGGGCTACACCTTC
TRBJ1-5 TRBD1 TRBV7-2 few CASSGITGGVYSNQPQHF TGTGCCAGCAGCGGAATCACAGGGGGCGTTTATAGCAATCAGCCCCAGCATTTT
TRBJ2-2 - TRBV12-3/TRBV12-4 many CASRAVGNTGELFF TGTGCCAGCAGAGCAGTAGGGAACACCGGGGAGCTGTTTTTT
TRBJ2-1 TRBD1 TRBV13 few CASIPLRGQGTYNEQFF TGTGCCAGCATCCCCCTAAGAGGACAGGGGACCTACAATGAGCAGTTCTTC